This T cell receptor beta chain was recorded in a study of OX40 agonist ivuxolimab in advanced cancers. As for the study in general: Patients were given ivuxolimab, an antibody that agonizes OX40 (CD134). Three partial responders included one hepatocellular carcinoma patient and two cutaneous melanoma patients. Notes on the study in general: Clonal expansion was among the lowest in partial responders at 0.1-3.0 mg/kg, especially CD8+. Antigen specificity of clonally expanded peripheral T cells was not established.

Sequenced by immunoSEQ multiplex PCR; TCRdb stores in-frame clones only, minus some. The top ten hold 3% to 4.5% of the sample, which has tens of thousands of clones, about 84% seen once. CDR3 size: 13 residues. CDR1 and CDR2 (germline): MNHGY, SVAAGI. V trimming: 6 bases; J trimming: 5 bases; junction bases outside the gene matches: 6. On this clone: Antigen unknown.

The clonotype was recovered from an adult with an advanced solid tumor such as melanoma, head and neck, liver or kidney cancer. Sequences were derived from CD4+ or CD8+ T cells sorted from blood, sampled in a trial of the OX40 agonist ivuxolimab. This chain joins TRBV6-9 and TRBJ2-7, with 8 bases matching TRBD1. The CDR3 loop is CASRPGGANEQYF. The CDR3 region has the DNA TGTGCCAGCAGGCCAGGGGGCGCGAACGAGCAGTACTTC.